This TCR beta chain originates from a study of blood T cells in healthy people across ages. Note on this clonotype: Its target is not known.

The CDR3 has 13 amino acids. Germline CDR1 and CDR2: LGHNA and YSLEER. V lost 3 bases to trimming and J lost 7 bases, with 13 bases between them. Together with a sample-barcoded 5' primer, a J-beta primer mix was included in a second PCR lasting 7 to 11 cycles. TCRdb fed the 5' RACE reads into MiXCR, producing one record per CDR3 protein. The top ten hold approximately 4% of the sample, which has around 1,600,000 distinct CDR3 sequences, about 45% seen once. General study results and limits: Estimates of diversity drawn from one million T cells were considered underestimates. The recorded TCR beta diversity per million T cells decreased in a roughly linear manner with age. No one knew whether donors had CMV, which possibly confounded expanded clonotype changes. PBMCs left unsorted prevented a conclusive naive versus antigen-experienced comparison.

The gene calls are TRBV4-3 and TRBJ2-7; perhaps D is TRBD1 or TRBD2 (7 bases each). The sequencing input was blood. This sequence was found in a woman aged 18-29 years in good health. CDR3 region: CASSHPRGGEQYF. CDR3 in DNA: TGCGCCAGCAGCCACCCCAGGGGGGGGGAGCAGTACTTC.